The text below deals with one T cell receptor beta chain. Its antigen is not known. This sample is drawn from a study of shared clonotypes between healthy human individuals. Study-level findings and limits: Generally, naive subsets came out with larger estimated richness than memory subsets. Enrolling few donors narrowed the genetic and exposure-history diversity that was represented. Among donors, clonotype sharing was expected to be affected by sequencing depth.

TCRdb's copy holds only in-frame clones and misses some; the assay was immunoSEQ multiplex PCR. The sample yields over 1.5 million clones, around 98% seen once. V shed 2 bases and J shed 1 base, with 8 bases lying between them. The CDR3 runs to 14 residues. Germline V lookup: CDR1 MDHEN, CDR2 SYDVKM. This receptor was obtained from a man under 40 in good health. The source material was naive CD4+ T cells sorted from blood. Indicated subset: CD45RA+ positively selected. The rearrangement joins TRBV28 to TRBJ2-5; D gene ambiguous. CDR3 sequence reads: CASSLIGPQETQYF. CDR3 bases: TGTGCCAGCAGTTTAATAGGACCCCAAGAGACCCAGTACTTC.